This is a list of T cell receptor beta chains from one sample in a study of blood T cell repertoires in COVID-19. Data came from immunoSEQ multiplex PCR; TCRdb stores just in-frame clones and leaves some out. This sample has fewer than 400,000 clones, with less than 85% found just once. Sequences were obtained from PBMCs or T cells enriched from blood (not recorded which). These receptors all come from a woman aged 30 to 39 who had been exposed to COVID-19. The CDR3 runs from the conserved cysteine through the conserved F or W. Each record gives: V gene, clone size, J gene, D gene, CDR3 protein, CDR3 DNA. D genes are given only for firm matches. A row's size may be missing; if present it is once, few, many or a size class.

V: TRBV5-1; size: NA; J: TRBJ2-5; D: TRBD2; CDR3: CASSLEAGGRQETQYF; DNA: TGCGCCAGCAGCTTGGAGGCGGGGGGCCGACAAGAGACCCAGTACTTC
V: TRBV5-1; size: NA; J: TRBJ1-2; D: TRBD1; CDR3: CASSLTTGNYGYTF; DNA: TGCGCCAGCAGCTTGACGACAGGGAACTATGGCTACACCTTC
V: TRBV30; size: NA; J: TRBJ2-5; D: NA; CDR3: CAWSSRGETQYF; DNA: TGTGCCTGGAGTTCCAGGGGCGAGACCCAGTACTTC
V: TRBV27; size: once; J: TRBJ2-7; D: NA; CDR3: CASSGPRGLLYF; DNA: TGTGCCAGCAGTGGGCCTCGGGGATTGCTGTACTTC
V: TRBV30; size: NA; J: TRBJ1-4; D: NA; CDR3: CAWSRENNEKLFF; DNA: TGTGCCTGGAGTCGGGAAAATAATGAAAAACTGTTTTTT
V: TRBV12-3/TRBV12-4; size: NA; J: TRBJ1-1; D: NA; CDR3: CASKGGGGTEAFF; DNA: TGTGCCAGCAAGGGAGGCGGCGGAACTGAAGCTTTCTTT
V: TRBV7-2; size: NA; J: TRBJ2-3; D: TRBD1; CDR3: CASSLRTGDTDTQYF; DNA: TGTGCCAGCAGCTTAAGGACAGGAGACACAGATACGCAGTATTTT
V: TRBV7-2; size: NA; J: TRBJ2-3; D: TRBD2; CDR3: CASSLGPRGRADTQYF; DNA: TGTGCCAGCAGCTTAGGCCCCCGGGGGAGGGCAGATACGCAGTATTTT
V: TRBV27; size: NA; J: TRBJ2-1; D: NA; CDR3: CASSFYGNNNEQFF; DNA: TGTGCCAGCAGTTTTTACGGGAACAACAATGAGCAGTTCTTC
V: TRBV3-1/TRBV3-2; size: NA; J: TRBJ1-6; D: NA; CDR3: CASSQDNTVDNSPLHF; DNA: TGTGCCAGCAGCCAAGATAACACAGTTGATAATTCACCCCTCCACTTT
V: TRBV5-5; size: NA; J: TRBJ2-1; D: NA; CDR3: CASSGLSRNEQFF; DNA: TGTGCCAGCAGCGGTCTTAGCCGCAATGAGCAGTTCTTC
V: TRBV7-2; size: NA; J: TRBJ1-3; D: NA; CDR3: CASSFTGLGNTIYF; DNA: TGTGCCAGCAGCTTCACAGGGTTAGGAAACACCATATATTTT
V: TRBV2; size: NA; J: TRBJ2-1; D: NA; CDR3: CASSELLYNEQFF; DNA: TGTGCCAGCAGTGAATTGTTATACAATGAGCAGTTCTTC